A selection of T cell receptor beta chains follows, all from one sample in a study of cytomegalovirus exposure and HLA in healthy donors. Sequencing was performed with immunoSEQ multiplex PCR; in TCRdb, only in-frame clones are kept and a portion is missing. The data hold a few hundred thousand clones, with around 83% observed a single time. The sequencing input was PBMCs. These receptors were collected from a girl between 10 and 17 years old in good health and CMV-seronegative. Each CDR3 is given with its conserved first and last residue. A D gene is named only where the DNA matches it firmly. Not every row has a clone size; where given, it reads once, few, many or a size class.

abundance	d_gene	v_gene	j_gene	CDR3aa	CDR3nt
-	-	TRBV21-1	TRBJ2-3	CASRTQGAPNTDTQYF	TGTGCCAGCAGGACACAGGGGGCTCCAAACACAGATACGCAGTATTTT
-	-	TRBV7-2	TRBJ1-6	CASSSKGSPNSPLHF	TGTGCCAGCAGCTCGAAGGGGTCCCCTAATTCACCCCTCCACTTT
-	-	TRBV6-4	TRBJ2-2	CASSEPASLPGELFF	TGTGCCAGCAGTGAGCCCGCTTCACTCCCCGGGGAGCTGTTTTTT
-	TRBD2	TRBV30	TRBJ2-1	CAWSGPSGRSNEQFF	TGTGCCTGGAGTGGTCCTAGCGGGAGGTCCAATGAGCAGTTCTTC
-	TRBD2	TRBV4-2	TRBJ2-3	CASSQGRSGGGTDTQYF	TGTGCCAGCAGCCAAGGGAGGAGCGGGGGGGGCACAGATACGCAGTATTTT
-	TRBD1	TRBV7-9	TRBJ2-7	CASSKTGSNEQYF	TGTGCCAGCAGCAAGACAGGGTCCAACGAGCAGTACTTC
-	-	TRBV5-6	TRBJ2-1	CASRPGTTSYNEQFF	TGTGCCAGCAGACCCGGGACAACTAGCTACAATGAGCAGTTCTTC
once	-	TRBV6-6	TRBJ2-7	CASSYSSYEQYF	TGTGCCAGCAGTTACTCCAGCTACGAGCAGTACTTC
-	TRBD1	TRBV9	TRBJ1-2	CASSEDRGGGGYTF	TGTGCCAGCAGCGAGGACAGGGGAGGTGGTGGCTACACCTTC
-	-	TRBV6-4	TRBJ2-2	CATSVAANTGELFF	TGTGCCACCTCTGTTGCGGCGAACACCGGGGAGCTGTTTTTT
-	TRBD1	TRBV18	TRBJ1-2	CASSPSRGKGVIYGYTF	TGTGCCAGCTCACCGTCCAGGGGGAAAGGAGTAATCTATGGCTACACCTTC
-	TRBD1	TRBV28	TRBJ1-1	CASSSGQGSEAFF	TGTGCCAGCAGTTCGGGACAGGGGTCTGAAGCTTTCTTT
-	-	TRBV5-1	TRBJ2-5	CASRRPQEETQYF	TGCGCCAGCCGCCGCCCCCAGGAAGAGACCCAGTACTTC
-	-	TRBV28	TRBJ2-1	CASSRWRSHSYNEQFF	TGTGCCAGCAGTCGATGGAGATCGCACTCCTACAATGAGCAGTTCTTC
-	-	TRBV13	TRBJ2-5	CASRHAGTQETQYF	TGTGCCAGCAGGCATGCGGGGACCCAAGAGACCCAGTACTTC
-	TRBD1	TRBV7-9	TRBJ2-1	CASSARRDRGTYEQFF	TGTGCCAGCAGCGCCCGGCGGGACAGGGGAACGTATGAGCAGTTCTTC
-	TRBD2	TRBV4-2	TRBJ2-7	CASSQPGGGTSGGVGYEQYF	TGTGCCAGCAGCCAACCTGGTGGGGGGACTAGCGGGGGGGTGGGATACGAGCAGTACTTC
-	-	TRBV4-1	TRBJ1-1	CASSQVGGPHEAFF	TGCGCCAGCAGCCAAGTTGGGGGCCCCCATGAAGCTTTCTTT
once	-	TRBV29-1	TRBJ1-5	CSVGQGMSNQPQHF	TGCAGCGTTGGGCAGGGGATGAGCAATCAGCCCCAGCATTTT
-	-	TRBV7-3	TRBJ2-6	CASSNSGTGANVLTF	TGTGCCAGCTCCAACAGTGGAACTGGGGCCAACGTCCTGACTTTC
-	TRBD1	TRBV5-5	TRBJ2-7	CASREGQGLYEQYF	TGTGCCAGCAGGGAAGGACAGGGGCTCTACGAGCAGTACTTC
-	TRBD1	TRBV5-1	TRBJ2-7	CASSRAAGTDTYEQYF	TGCGCCAGCAGCCGGGCCGCCGGGACAGACACCTACGAGCAGTACTTC
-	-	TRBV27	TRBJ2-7	CASSFSQGKQYF	TGTGCCAGCAGTTTCTCACAGGGTAAGCAGTACTTC